The 26 T cell receptor beta chains presented below share a single source sample, sequenced in a study of T-cell memory formation after mild COVID-19. MiXCR, applied by TCRdb to the 5' RACE reads, yields one record per CDR3 protein. The table has 390,000 or so distinct CDR3 sequences, approximately 15% seen once; the top ten hold about a fifth. Sequencing used PBMCs or a T cell subset sorted from them (not recorded which). These receptors were taken from a man between 18 and 29 years old who had mild COVID-19 (a few samples of this study predate the infection). Cell type and time point are not known.

The chain employs TRBV6-5 and TRBJ1-1, with a tentative D call TRBD1 (6 bases). The germline V and J ends were trimmed by 6 bases and 1 base, with 9 bases remaining between them. This CDR3 has 13 amino acids. CDR1 is MNHEY, CDR2 SVGAGI, per germline. As DNA, the CDR3 is TGTGCCAGCAGGTGGACAGAGAACACTGAAGCTTTCTTT. It is translated as CASRWTENTEAFF.

V usage is TRBV5-4 and J usage is TRBJ2-3; D is possibly TRBD2 (6 bases). With 3 bases removed from V and 6 bases from J, the gap between germline ends came to 17 bases. The CDR3 covers 15 residues. Germline V gives CDR1 SGHNT, CDR2 YYREEE (reference sequence). This CDR3 reads CASSSRESGGDTQYF. CDR3 DNA: TGTGCCAGCAGCTCTCGGGAGTCAGGAGGTGATACGCAGTATTTT.

This clonotype was detected only a few times. This chain uses TRBV10-3 with TRBJ2-3; 12 bases are a match to TRBD2. CDR1 and CDR2 from the germline V gene are ENHRY and SYGVKD. V gave up 6 bases and J gave up 8 bases; unmatched junction bases: 12. This CDR3 is built from 16 residues. CDR3 residues: CAISGTSGLSGGTQYF. CDR3 nucleotides: TGTGCCATCAGCGGGACTAGCGGGTTATCAGGGGGTACGCAGTATTTT.

This chain links TRBV6-5 with TRBJ2-5; TRBD1 matches 7 bases. Trimming cost V 0 bases and J 7 bases; bases outside gene matches: 5. The CDR3 consists of 14 residues. From germline, CDR1 is MNHEY and CDR2 SVGAGI. The CDR3 protein is CASSYSRQGVTQYF. CDR3 nucleotides: TGTGCCAGCAGTTACTCGAGGCAGGGGGTGACCCAGTACTTC.

The chain is built from TRBV3-1 and TRBJ2-5; maybe TRBD1 (6 bases). This CDR3 comprises 15 residues. Trimming shortened V by 2 bases and J by 2 bases, and 12 bases separated the two germline ends. Germline-derived CDR1 and CDR2 are LGHDT and YNNKEL (reference sequence). CDR3 coding DNA: TGTGCCAGCAGCCAAAACAGGGCCCGTCAAGAGACCCAGTACTTC. It specifies CASSQNRARQETQYF.

This clonotype was detected many times. The genes are TRBV5-1 and TRBJ1-1; unclear D gene. Germline V gene lookup returns CDR1 SGHRS and CDR2 YFSETQ. The CDR3 is made up of 13 amino acids. The V end lost 0 bases, the J end lost 1 base, and 4 bases lay between the germline ends. CDR3 sequence: CASSLAENTEAFF. The DNA of the CDR3 is TGCGCCAGCAGCTTGGCCGAGAACACTGAAGCTTTCTTT.

This clonotype was seen only a few times. CDR3 amino acids: CASSYQTRGDTQYF. The CDR3 DNA is TGTGCCAGCAGTTACCAGACTAGGGGAGATACGCAGTATTTT. V usage is TRBV6-6 and J usage is TRBJ2-3; tentatively, D is TRBD2 (6 bases). The length of the CDR3 is 14 residues. CDR1 MNHNY and CDR2 SVGAGI come from the germline V gene (reference sequence). Trimming left V 2 bases short and J 5 bases short, with 11 bases between.

This clonotype was seen once. This rearrangement joins TRBV28 to TRBJ2-7, with D perhaps matching TRBD2 (5 bases). Germline V lookup: CDR1 MDHEN, CDR2 SYDVKM. Trimming cost V 6 bases and J 5 bases, with 20 bases left between them. The CDR3 covers 15 residues. Here the CDR3 reads CASSSPGSGTDEQYV. The CDR3 coding sequence is TGTGCCAGCAGCAGCCCGGGATCCGGTACGGACGAGCAGTACGTC.

This clonotype was recorded at least ten times. V gene TRBV18 combines with J gene TRBJ1-6; 7 bases align to TRBD1. This CDR3 comprises 18 residues. Per the germline V gene, CDR1 is KGHSH and CDR2 is LQKENI. V was pared by 2 bases and J by 0 bases, with 7 bases of the junction left unmatched. CDR3 protein: CASSPRDSFSSYNSPLHF. DNA for the CDR3: TGTGCCAGCTCACCAAGGGACAGCTTTAGCTCCTATAATTCACCCCTCCACTTT.

A few counts support this clonotype. The J gene is TRBJ2-3, the V gene TRBV28; tentatively, D is TRBD2 (5 bases). CDR3 length: 15 residues. CDR1 is MDHEN, CDR2 SYDVKM, per germline. V shed 7 bases and J shed 4 bases, with 18 bases lying between them. The CDR3 protein is CASTLAVGVADTQYF. The CDR3 coding sequence is TGTGCCAGCACCCTAGCTGTTGGGGTGGCAGATACGCAGTATTTT. Combining the CDR3 with reference TRBV28 and TRBJ2-3 gives the whole variable domain DVKVTQSSRYLVKRTGEKVFLECVQDMDHENMFWYRQDPGLGLRLIYFSYDVKMKEKGDIPEGYSVSREKKERFSLILESASTNQTSMYLCASTLAVGVADTQYFGPGTRLTVL.

This chain connects TRBV7-2 to TRBJ1-5; D unresolved. This CDR3 contains 13 residues. Germline V gene data show CDR1 as SGHTA and CDR2 as FQGNSA. V lost 3 bases, J lost 3 bases, and 6 bases lay in between. The CDR3 reads CASSFRYNQPQHF. The CDR3 nucleotides are TGTGCCAGCAGCTTCCGATACAATCAGCCCCAGCATTTT.

The chain uses TRBV5-5 and TRBJ2-6, with D uncertain. Germline values: CDR1 SGHKS, CDR2 YYEKEE (reference sequence). V shed 4 bases and J shed 4 bases, with 9 bases lying between them. There are 14 residues in the CDR3. The chain's CDR3 is CASSVNVGANVLTF. DNA of the CDR3: TGTGCCAGCAGCGTGAACGTCGGGGCCAACGTCCTGACTTTC.

The CDR3 region has the DNA TGTGCCAGCAGCTTAATCAGACAAAACACCGGGGAGCTGTTTTTT. This codes for CASSLIRQNTGELFF. The rearrangement uses TRBV7-9 and TRBJ2-2; D not certain. This CDR3 comprises 15 residues. Trimming stripped 2 bases from V and 2 bases from J, with 9 bases between. The germline gives CDR1 SEHNR, CDR2 FQNEAQ (reference sequence).

This clonotype came up a few times. J is TRBJ2-1 and V is TRBV14, with D uncertain. The CDR3 totals 16 residues. Germline lookup yields CDR1 SGHDN and CDR2 FVKESK. Trimming removed 1 base at V and 6 bases at J, with 16 bases between. The CDR3 region is CASSQGLGHRSNEQFF. CDR3 sequence (DNA): TGTGCCAGCAGCCAAGGTCTCGGTCATCGTTCCAATGAGCAGTTCTTC.

The chain carries TRBV6-5 and TRBJ1-1; D gene uncertain. CDR3 size: 12 residues. V shed 2 bases and J shed 5 bases, with 6 bases lying between them. Looked up from germline, CDR1 is MNHEY and CDR2 is SVGAGI. CDR3 nucleotide sequence: TGTGCCAGCAGTTACGCGGGAACTGAAGCTTTCTTT. This codes for CASSYAGTEAFF.

This sequence joins TRBV12-2 and TRBJ1-1; the table gives TRBD1 as D, unverified against the DNA. TRBV12-2 is noted as a pseudogene. There are 18 residues in the CDR3. The CDR3 loop is CASRSPGGTEHMNTEAFF. The CDR3 DNA reads TGTGCAAGTCGCTCCCCCGGGGGGACAGAACACATGAACACTGAAGCTTTCTTT.

This sequence joins TRBV7-8 and TRBJ2-5, with 14 bases that match TRBD2. There are 17 residues in the CDR3. Germline trimming cut 5 bases from V and 0 bases from J; bases unmatched to any gene: 5. Looked up from germline, CDR1 is SGHVS and CDR2 is FQNEAQ. The CDR3 region is CASSLGLAGEYQETQYF. The CDR3 DNA reads as TGTGCCAGCAGCCTGGGACTAGCGGGGGAGTACCAAGAGACCCAGTACTTC.

V usage is TRBV4-2 and J usage is TRBJ1-1, with 8 bases that match TRBD1. CDR3 size: 12 residues. V was pared by 6 bases and J by 3 bases, with 0 bases of the junction left unmatched. CDR1 is LGHNA and CDR2 is YNFKEQ in the germline V gene. CDR3: CASRTGDTEAFF. CDR3 coding DNA: TGTGCCAGCAGGACAGGGGACACTGAAGCTTTCTTT.

The chain is built from TRBV20-1 and TRBJ2-7; maybe TRBD2 (6 bases). The CDR3 is 14 amino acids. Germline assignment: CDR1 DFQATT and CDR2 SNEGSKA (reference sequence). V dropped 4 bases and J dropped 6 bases, with 19 bases sitting between them. The CDR3 DNA sequence: TGCAGTGCTATTTCGCGGGGTTCCTCTGGCGAGCAGTACTTC. Amino acids: CSAISRGSSGEQYF.

The chain is built from TRBV4-1 and TRBJ2-2, with TRBD1 as a possible D gene (6 bases). Germline CDR1 reads MGHRA; CDR2 reads YSYEKL. The CDR3 sequence is 16 residues long. The V and J ends lost 6 bases and 6 bases respectively, with 20 bases between them. The CDR3 bases are TGCGCCAGCAGAGGTGCTAACAGGGTGATCGCCGGGGAGCTGTTTTTT. Residues: CASRGANRVIAGELFF.

The chain couples TRBV27 to TRBJ1-2, with no clear D. Between the trimmed V and J ends, which lost 4 bases and 8 bases, there was a span of 20 bases. The CDR3 is made up of 15 amino acids. CDR1 is MNHEY, CDR2 SMNVEV, per germline (reference sequence). CDR3 loop: CASSSSPTVREGYTF. The CDR3 DNA follows: TGTGCCAGCAGTTCAAGCCCGACCGTGAGGGAAGGCTACACCTTC.

The genes are TRBV7-9 and TRBJ1-6, with D possibly matching TRBD1 (5 bases). CDR1 is SEHNR, CDR2 FQNEAQ, per germline (reference sequence). Deletions cut 0 bases from V and 5 bases from J, with 8 bases between. The CDR3 runs to 15 residues. The DNA for the CDR3 is TGTGCCAGCAGCTTAGCGGGACGGAATAATTCACCCCTCCACTTT. It codes for CASSLAGRNNSPLHF.

This clonotype was detected only a few times. For the CDR3, the DNA is TGTGCCAGCACTGGACAGGGAGGAAAACTGTTTTTT. It is translated as CASTGQGGKLFF. The chain employs TRBV12-3 or TRBV12-4 and TRBJ1-4; 8 nucleotides line up with TRBD1. The CDR3 covers 12 residues. V was pared by 7 bases and J by 10 bases, with 5 bases of the junction left unmatched.

There are a few counts of this clonotype. This sequence joins TRBV5-8 and TRBJ2-5; 13 bases match TRBD2. The CDR3 is 16 amino acids. The V segment lost 2 bases and the J segment 5 bases; nucleotides outside the gene matches: 6. CDR1 is SGHTS and CDR2 is YDEGEE in the germline V gene. CDR3 residues: CASSFGLAGEWETQYF. In DNA, the CDR3 is TGTGCCAGCAGCTTTGGACTAGCGGGGGAATGGGAGACCCAGTACTTC.

The chain employs TRBV7-2 and TRBJ1-2; 7 nucleotides agree with TRBD1. This CDR3 spans 16 amino acids. The J segment lost 0 bases and the V segment lost 3 bases, leaving 7 bases of the junction unmatched. Germline assignment: CDR1 SGHTA and CDR2 FQGNSA. The CDR3: CASSLGTALANYGYTF. Written as DNA, the CDR3 is TGTGCCAGCAGCTTGGGGACAGCTCTAGCTAACTATGGCTACACCTTC. The full variable domain, completed using reference TRBV7-2 and TRBJ1-2, is GAGVSQSPSNKVTEKGKDVELRCDPISGHTALYWYRQSLGQGLEFLIYFQGNSAPDKSGLPSDRFSAERTGGSVSTLTIQRTQQEDSAVYLCASSLGTALANYGYTFGSGTRLTVV.

This chain uses TRBV6-4 with TRBJ2-7; D may match TRBD1 or TRBD2 (5 bases each). CDR1 is MRHNA and CDR2 is SNTAGT in the germline V gene. Deletions cut 0 bases from V and 0 bases from J, with 15 bases between. The CDR3 contains 17 residues. The CDR3 DNA follows: TGTGCCAGCAGTGACTCAGGGGACCTCGGAAGCTCCTACGAGCAGTACGTC. This codes for CASSDSGDLGSSYEQYV.